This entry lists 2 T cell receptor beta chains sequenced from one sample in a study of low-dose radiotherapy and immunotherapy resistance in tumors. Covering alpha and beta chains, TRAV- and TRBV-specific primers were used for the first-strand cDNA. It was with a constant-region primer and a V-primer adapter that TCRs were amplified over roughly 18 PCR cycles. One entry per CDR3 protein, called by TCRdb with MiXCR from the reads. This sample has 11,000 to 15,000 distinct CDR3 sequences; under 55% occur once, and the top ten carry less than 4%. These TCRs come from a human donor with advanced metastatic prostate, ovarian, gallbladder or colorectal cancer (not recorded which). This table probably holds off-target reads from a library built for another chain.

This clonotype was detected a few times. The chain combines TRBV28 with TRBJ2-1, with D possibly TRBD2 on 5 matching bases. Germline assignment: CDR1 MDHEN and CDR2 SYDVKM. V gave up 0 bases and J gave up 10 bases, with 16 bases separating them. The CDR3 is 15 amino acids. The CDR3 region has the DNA TGTGCCAGCAGTTTATGGTGGACTCCGATCCCGGAGCAGTTCTTC. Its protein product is CASSLWWTPIPEQFF.

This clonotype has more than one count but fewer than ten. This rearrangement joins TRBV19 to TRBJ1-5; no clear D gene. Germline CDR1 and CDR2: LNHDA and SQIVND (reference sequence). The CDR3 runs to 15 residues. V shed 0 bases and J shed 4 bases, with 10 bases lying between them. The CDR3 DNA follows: TGTGCCAGTAGTATAGACCACGGCGGGAATCAGCCCCAGCATTTT. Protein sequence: CASSIDHGGNQPQHF. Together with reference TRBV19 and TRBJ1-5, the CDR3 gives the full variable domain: DGGITQSPKYLFRKEGQNVTLSCEQNLNHDAMYWYRQDPGQGLRLIYYSQIVNDFQKGDIAEGYSVSREKKESFPLTVTSAQKNPTAFYLCASSIDHGGNQPQHFGDGTRLSIL.